The 9 T cell receptor beta chains listed next were all sequenced from one sample in a study of cytomegalovirus exposure and HLA in healthy donors. The study ran its PCR with 60 Vbeta and 13 Jbeta primers. Data came from immunoSEQ multiplex PCR; TCRdb stores just in-frame clones and leaves some out. The repertoire holds approximately 190,000 clones, with around 83% as singletons. The sequenced sample consisted of PBMCs. The receptors were sampled from a man aged 40-49 years in good health and CMV-seropositive.

V is TRBV9 and J is TRBJ2-5, with D hard to call. Germline CDR1 is SGDLS and CDR2 is YYNGEE. The CDR3 covers 12 residues. The V end was cut by 3 bases, the J end by 4 bases, with 7 bases between. The CDR3 sequence: CASSAPGETQYF. CDR3 bases: TGTGCCAGCAGCGCCCCCGGAGAGACCCAGTACTTC.

The V gene is TRBV5-4, the J gene TRBJ2-7; D not certain. CDR1 and CDR2 from the germline V gene are SGHNT and YYREEE (reference sequence). Trimming stripped 4 bases from V and 1 base from J, with 12 bases between. The CDR3 covers 14 residues. CDR3 loop: CASSLGSRSYEQYF. In DNA, the CDR3 is TGTGCCAGCAGCCTCGGGTCTCGTTCCTACGAGCAGTACTTC.

Comment on this clone: Germline and junction disagree at one end, which may indicate a read error. The chain is built from TRBV5-1 and TRBJ2-5; the match to TRBD2 covers 8 bases. The CDR3 covers 14 residues. The germline V gene has CDR1 SGHRS and CDR2 YFSETQ. The CDR3 region is CASSLGQSGSRLDF. The CDR3 region has the DNA TGCGCCAGCAGCTTGGGTCAAAGCGGGAGTCGCCTGGACTTC. Looking up the rest from reference TRBV5-1 and TRBJ2-5 gives the full variable domain: KAGVTQTPRYLIKTRGQQVTLSCSPISGHRSVSWYQQTPGQGLQFLFEYFSETQRNKGNFPGRFSGRQFSNSRSEMNVSTLELGDSALYLCASSLGQSGSRLDFGPGTRLLVL.

This clone was seen a handful of times. The chain is built from TRBV7-9 and TRBJ2-5, with 7 bases that match TRBD1. Per germline, CDR1 SEHNR and CDR2 FQNEAQ (reference sequence). J gave up 2 bases and V 5 bases, and 5 bases lay outside the gene matches. The CDR3 length is 14 residues. The CDR3 DNA sequence: TGTGCCAGCAGCCCTCAGGGACAGCAAGAGACCCAGTACTTC. It yields the protein CASSPQGQQETQYF.

This clone was counted once. This chain connects TRBV5-1 to TRBJ2-1, with D tentatively TRBD2 (6 bases). This CDR3 is built from 14 residues. V was trimmed by 0 bases and J by 9 bases, leaving 13 bases between them. Looked up from germline, CDR1 is SGHRS and CDR2 is YFSETQ. The CDR3 sequence: CASSLAGSWGEQFF. In nucleotides, the CDR3 is TGCGCCAGCAGCTTGGCCGGGAGTTGGGGTGAGCAGTTCTTC.

This clone was seen only once. The V gene is TRBV18, the J gene TRBJ2-5, with 10 bases that match TRBD2. V shed 3 bases, J shed 4 bases, and the junction held 8 bases outside the gene matches. The CDR3 consists of 16 residues. Germline V lookup: CDR1 KGHSH, CDR2 LQKENI. This chain's CDR3 is CASSPLSSGRIETQYF. The DNA of the CDR3 is TGTGCCAGCTCACCCCTCTCTAGCGGGAGAATAGAGACCCAGTACTTC.

The chain combines TRBV6-1 with TRBJ2-5; D is unclear. The J call is doubtful: the DNA matches TRBJ2-7 better. Per germline, CDR1 MNHNS and CDR2 SASEGT. The CDR3 length is 11 residues. CDR3: CASSINYEQYF. The CDR3, as DNA: TGTGCCAGCAGCATCAACTACGAGCAGTACTTC.

This sequence joins TRBV5-1 and TRBJ2-1; 9 nucleotides line up with TRBD1. CDR1 and CDR2 (germline): SGHRS, YFSETQ. This CDR3 is built from 13 residues. V gave up 4 bases and J gave up 9 bases; unmatched junction bases: 5. The CDR3: CASSGGQGIEQFF. The CDR3 DNA reads as TGCGCCAGCAGCGGGGGACAGGGAATTGAGCAGTTCTTC.

V and J are TRBV13 and TRBJ2-2, with 9 bases lining up with TRBD2. This CDR3 has 16 residues. Germline assignment: CDR1 PRHDT and CDR2 FYEKMQ (reference sequence). V lost 3 bases to trimming and J lost 4 bases; unmatched junction nucleotides: 6. The DNA of the CDR3 is TGTGCCAGCAGCTTTATAGCGGGGGCCAGCACCGGGGAGCTGTTTTTT. Amino acid sequence: CASSFIAGASTGELFF.